The 26 T cell receptor beta chains below come from one sample, sequenced in a study of T-cell reconstitution after alpha-beta-depleted transplantation in children. Preparation of the TCRbeta library was carried out with unique molecular identifiers. A single record per CDR3 protein comes from TCRdb applying MiXCR to the PCR reads. This sample has more than 15,000 distinct CDR3 sequences, with less than 9.5% found just once. The starting material was PBMCs, mostly from graft donor cells, obtained 60 days after TCRalphabeta/CD19-depleted stem cell transplant. These receptors came from a boy under two years old who had a stem cell transplant for Wiskott-Aldrich syndrome, so the T cells may come from the graft donor.

By sample fraction, this clonotype is large. This chain uses TRBV6-5 with TRBJ1-2; TRBD1 aligns across 7 bases. J gave up 0 bases and V 5 bases, and 12 bases lay outside the gene matches. The CDR3 is 17 residues long. Germline lookup yields CDR1 MNHEY and CDR2 SVGAGI. CDR3 protein: CASSLLGTAVPNYGYTF. For the CDR3, the DNA is TGTGCCAGCAGTCTCCTCGGGACAGCTGTACCTAACTATGGCTACACCTTC.

This chain connects TRBV7-9 to TRBJ2-4, with D tentatively TRBD1 or TRBD2 (5 bases each). V shed 1 base and J shed 0 bases, with 13 bases lying between them. Per the germline V gene, CDR1 is SEHNR and CDR2 is FQNEAQ (reference sequence). The CDR3 extends over 17 amino acids. The CDR3: CASSLVTGAGAKNIQYF. The CDR3 DNA reads TGTGCCAGCAGCTTAGTAACCGGGGCCGGAGCCAAAAACATTCAGTACTTC.

This clonotype was counted many times. The chain joins TRBV5-1 to TRBJ2-1; TRBD2 is a possible D gene (6 bases). The germline CDR1 and CDR2 sequences are SGHRS and YFSETQ. Between the trimmed V and J ends, which lost 4 bases and 0 bases, there was a span of 17 bases. There are 17 residues in the CDR3. The CDR3 spells CASSPPYSGSSYNEQFF. DNA of the CDR3: TGCGCCAGCAGCCCGCCCTATAGCGGCAGCTCCTACAATGAGCAGTTCTTC.

The chain is built from TRBV4-3 and TRBJ2-1, with D maybe TRBD2 (5 bases). Trimming removed 1 base at V and 5 bases at J, with 15 bases between. This CDR3 is built from 16 residues. In germline, CDR1 is LGHNA, CDR2 YSLEER. In DNA form, the CDR3 reads TGCGCCAGCAGCCAAGCCCCTCCGAGGGTTGACAATGAGCAGTTCTTC. It yields the protein CASSQAPPRVDNEQFF.

This clonotype was counted between two and nine times. This chain links TRBV7-8 with TRBJ2-2; D possibly uses TRBD1 or TRBD2 (6 bases each). The length of the CDR3 is 14 residues. The V end was cut by 8 bases, the J end by 4 bases, with 14 bases between. Per the germline V gene, CDR1 is SGHVS and CDR2 is FQNEAQ. CDR3 sequence: CASRQGGSTGELFF. Here the CDR3 DNA reads TGTGCCAGCCGTCAAGGGGGGAGCACCGGGGAGCTGTTTTTT.

This clonotype has at least ten counts. The chain couples TRBV20-1 to TRBJ2-1; 10 bases are shared with TRBD2. The CDR3 runs to 14 residues. V shed 3 bases, J shed 6 bases, and the junction held 5 bases outside the gene matches. Germline CDR1 and CDR2: DFQATT and SNEGSKA (reference sequence). The CDR3 region has the DNA TGCAGTGCTAGGACCCTAGCGGGGGCCAATGAGCAGTTCTTC. Protein product: CSARTLAGANEQFF.

In this sample, this clonotype turned up many times. The chain is built from TRBV18 and TRBJ2-3, with D perhaps TRBD1 (6 bases). The germline V gene has CDR1 KGHSH and CDR2 LQKENI. V lost 4 bases and J lost 1, with 12 bases in between. This CDR3 has 15 amino acids. The CDR3 bases are TGTGCCAGCTCACGCAGAGCAGGGGGCACAGATACGCAGTATTTT. As protein: CASSRRAGGTDTQYF.

This clonotype was found a few times. The chain recombines TRBV7-9 with TRBJ1-2; no clear D. Germline CDR1 and CDR2: SEHNR and FQNEAQ (reference sequence). Deletions cut 1 base from V and 1 base from J, with 10 bases between. The CDR3 contains 15 residues. Here the CDR3 reads CASSLDLIVNYGYTF. For the CDR3, the DNA is TGTGCCAGCAGCTTAGATTTAATCGTTAACTATGGCTACACCTTC.

The V and J genes are TRBV30 and TRBJ2-5; D is uncertain. Germline V gives CDR1 GTSNPN, CDR2 SVGIG (reference sequence). The CDR3 is 11 amino acids. Trimming took 4 bases from V and 3 from J, leaving 6 bases between them. As DNA, the CDR3 is TGTGCCTGGACGTGGAAAGAGACCCAGTACTTC. This encodes CAWTWKETQYF.

This clonotype was observed many times. V and J are TRBV10-3 and TRBJ1-2; D is perhaps TRBD1 (6 bases). Germline assignment: CDR1 ENHRY and CDR2 SYGVKD. The CDR3 contains 15 residues. V lost 2 bases and J lost 6, with 16 bases in between. CDR3 nucleotides: TGTGCCATCAGTGAGCAGGGGTTGGGGTATCATGGCTACACCTTC. Protein: CAISEQGLGYHGYTF.

This chain joins TRBV7-2 and TRBJ2-3, with 14 positions matching TRBD2. From germline, CDR1 is SGHTA and CDR2 FQGNSA. Trimming at V came to 5 bases and at J to 7 bases, leaving 8 bases not matched to a gene. The CDR3 is 16 amino acids. The CDR3 here is CASSPETSGRAHTQYF. The CDR3 nucleotides read TGTGCCAGCAGCCCCGAGACTAGCGGGAGGGCCCATACGCAGTATTTT.

The sample holds a few counts of this clonotype. The gene calls are TRBV15 and TRBJ1-2, with a weak D call TRBD1 (5 bases). The CDR3 spans 13 residues. Germline-derived CDR1 and CDR2 are LNHNV and YYDKDF (reference sequence). Trimming removed 3 bases from V and 3 bases from J, with 8 bases in between. CDR3 nucleotide sequence: TGTGCCACCAGCAGGGACAATGACTATGGCTACACCTTC. Translation: CATSRDNDYGYTF.

Points on this clonotype: A clone one base away is much larger, so this may be a read error. V usage is TRBV7-9 and J usage is TRBJ2-5; D call uncertain. In germline, CDR1 is SEHNR, CDR2 FQNEAQ (reference sequence). The CDR3 covers 12 residues. V was shortened by 8 bases and J by 2 bases, with 9 bases between the two germline ends. The CDR3 protein is CASGSRQETQYF. CDR3 DNA sequence: TGTGCCAGCGGCTCCCGGCAAGAGACCCAGTACTTC.

A remark on this clonotype: This sequence may be a read error, since a much larger clone differs from it by one base. The V call is TRBV18, the J call TRBJ2-1, with D perhaps TRBD1 (6 bases). CDR1 and CDR2 from the germline V gene are KGHSH and LQKENI. Trimming removed 3 bases at V and 9 bases at J, with 30 bases between. The CDR3 has 19 residues. Written as DNA, the CDR3 is TGTGCCAGCTCACCTGAAAGGGGGTGTGAGTTGCAGGTCAACCGTGAGCAGTTCTTC. Protein: CASSPERGCELQVNREQFF.

In its sample, this clonotype was seen many times. The V and J genes are TRBV6-1 and TRBJ1-5; no reliable D call. This CDR3 contains 13 residues. Germline V gene data show CDR1 as MNHNS and CDR2 as SASEGT. The V end lost 5 bases, the J end lost 1 base, and 6 bases lay between the germline ends. The CDR3 bases are TGTGCCAGCAGTCCCGGGAGCAATCAGCCCCAGCATTTT. Its translation is CASSPGSNQPQHF.

The V call is TRBV6-1, the J call TRBJ2-7; 13 positions agree with TRBD2. This CDR3 is built from 14 residues. Trimming cost V 6 bases and J 6 bases; bases outside gene matches: 5. CDR1 MNHNS and CDR2 SASEGT come from the germline V gene. For the CDR3, the DNA is TGTGCCAGCAGGGGGGGACTAGCGGGGATCGAGCAGTACTTC. Translation: CASRGGLAGIEQYF.

This clonotype was counted ten times or more. The genes are TRBV5-1 and TRBJ2-5, with TRBD2 as a possible D gene (5 bases). CDR1 and CDR2 (germline): SGHRS, YFSETQ. The CDR3 consists of 13 residues. V was cut by 2 bases and J by 5 bases, with 10 bases left in between. The CDR3, as DNA: TGCGCCAGCAGCTTTCCTAGCAGGGAGACCCAGTACTTC. It specifies CASSFPSRETQYF.

This clonotype was counted many times. This chain links TRBV12-3 or TRBV12-4 with TRBJ2-1, with 10 bases identical to TRBD2. V lost 1 base and J lost 4; bases outside the gene matches: 1. The CDR3 consists of 15 residues. The CDR3 reads CASSLGTSGYNEQFF. In DNA, the CDR3 is TGTGCCAGCAGTTTAGGGACTAGCGGATACAATGAGCAGTTCTTC.

There are many counts of this clonotype. The chain couples TRBV7-8 to TRBJ2-3; 8 nucleotides align to TRBD2. Germline CDR1 is SGHVS and CDR2 is FQNEAQ. Trimming removed 5 bases from V and 2 bases from J; junction bases left unmatched: 6. The CDR3 length is 15 residues. The CDR3 DNA is TGTGCCAGCAGCCCGTTAGCGGGAACCACAGATACGCAGTATTTT. Protein sequence: CASSPLAGTTDTQYF. Looking up the rest from reference TRBV7-8 and TRBJ2-3 gives the full variable domain: GAGVSQSPRYKVAKRGQDVALRCDPISGHVSLFWYQQALGQGPEFLTYFQNEAQLDKSGLPSDRFFAERPEGSVSTLKIQRTQQEDSAVYLCASSPLAGTTDTQYFGPGTRLTVL.

A note on this clonotype: A much bigger clone sits one base away, suggesting this may be a read error. The chain uses TRBV29-1 and TRBJ2-5, with D possibly being TRBD2 (6 bases). The CDR3 spans 16 residues. In germline, CDR1 is SQVTM, CDR2 ANQGSEA. DNA of the CDR3: TGCAACGTTGAGGCGCCCGCGGGGTGGGGAAGGGAGACCCAGTACTTC. Its protein is CNVEAPAGWGRETQYF.

This clonotype was picked up many times. The genes are TRBV25-1 and TRBJ2-7, with TRBD1 matching 8 bases. V shed 3 bases and J 2 bases; nucleotides not matched to a gene: 6. Germline values: CDR1 MGHDK, CDR2 SYGVNS. The CDR3 totals 15 residues. The CDR3: CASSETGDVPYEQYF. CDR3 DNA sequence: TGTGCCAGCAGTGAGACAGGGGACGTTCCCTACGAGCAGTACTTC.

The table lists this clonotype with a few counts. The rearrangement joins TRBV20-1 to TRBJ2-7, with 9 nucleotides matching TRBD2. The CDR3 has 16 amino acids. Germline CDR1 and CDR2: DFQATT and SNEGSKA (reference sequence). J was trimmed by 4 bases and V by 3 bases; bases with no gene match: 13. In DNA, the CDR3 is TGCAGTGCTAGGGCAATTAGCGGGAGTTCCCTTTACGAGCAGTACTTC. Its translation: CSARAISGSSLYEQYF.

This clonotype was found many times. J is TRBJ2-7 and V is TRBV3-1, with D perhaps TRBD1 (5 bases). The CDR3 extends over 18 amino acids. V was shortened by 4 bases and J by 0 bases, with 22 bases between the two germline ends. The germline gives CDR1 LGHDT, CDR2 YNNKEL (reference sequence). The CDR3 DNA reads TGTGCCAGCAGCCCTATGATCCATCGACAGCGCGACTCCTACGAGCAGTACTTC. As protein: CASSPMIHRQRDSYEQYF.

This clonotype was counted ten times or more. The chain couples TRBV6-2 or TRBV6-3 to TRBJ2-7; 7 bases align to TRBD1. The V gene end was trimmed by 0 bases and the J gene end by 6 bases; junction bases not matched to a gene: 17. Germline V CDR1 and CDR2: MNHEY, SVGEGT. CDR3 length equals 18 residues. CDR3 in DNA: TGTGCCAGCAGTTACTCGAGAGGGGGCGCGATTGTAACATCCGAGCAGTACTTC. It codes for CASSYSRGGAIVTSEQYF.

This clonotype was counted at least ten times. V gene TRBV7-9 combines with J gene TRBJ2-3; D possibly matches TRBD1 or TRBD2 (5 bases each). The length of the CDR3 is 15 residues. The germline V gene has CDR1 SEHNR and CDR2 FQNEAQ (reference sequence). V gave up 2 bases and J gave up 0 bases, with 9 bases separating them. The CDR3 DNA follows: TGTGCCAGCAGCTTATGGGGCGGGAGCACAGATACGCAGTATTTT. Protein sequence: CASSLWGGSTDTQYF.

In its sample, this clonotype was seen many times. The gene calls are TRBV10-3 and TRBJ1-2, with a weak D call TRBD1 (5 bases). The CDR3 runs 12 residues. CDR1 ENHRY and CDR2 SYGVKD come from the germline V gene. V was clipped by 4 bases and J by 6 bases, with 9 bases between them. The CDR3 DNA reads TGTGCCATCAGTGGGGGGGTGAATGGCTACACCTTC. This encodes CAISGGVNGYTF.